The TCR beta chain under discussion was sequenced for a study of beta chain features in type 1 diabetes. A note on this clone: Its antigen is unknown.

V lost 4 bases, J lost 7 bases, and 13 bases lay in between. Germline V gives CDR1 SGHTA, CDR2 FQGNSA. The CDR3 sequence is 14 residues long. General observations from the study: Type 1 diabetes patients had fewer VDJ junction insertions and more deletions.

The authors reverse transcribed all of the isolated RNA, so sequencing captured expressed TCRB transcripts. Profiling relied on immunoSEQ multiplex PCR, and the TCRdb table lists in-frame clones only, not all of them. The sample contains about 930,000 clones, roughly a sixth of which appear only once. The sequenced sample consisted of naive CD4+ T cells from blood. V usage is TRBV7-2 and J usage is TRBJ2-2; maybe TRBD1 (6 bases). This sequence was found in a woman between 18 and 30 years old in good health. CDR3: CASSSQQGYGELFF. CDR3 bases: TGTGCCAGCAGCTCCCAACAGGGTTACGGGGAGCTGTTTTTT.